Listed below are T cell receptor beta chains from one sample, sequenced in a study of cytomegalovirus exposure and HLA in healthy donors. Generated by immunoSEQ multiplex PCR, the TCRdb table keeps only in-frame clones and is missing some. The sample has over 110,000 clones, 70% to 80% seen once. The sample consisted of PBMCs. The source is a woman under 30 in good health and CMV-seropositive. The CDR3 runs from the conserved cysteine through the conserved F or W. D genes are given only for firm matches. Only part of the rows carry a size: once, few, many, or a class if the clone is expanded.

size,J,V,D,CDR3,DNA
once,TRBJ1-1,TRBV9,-,CASSDGHARSDTEAFF,TGTGCCAGCAGCGATGGACACGCTCGTTCGGACACTGAAGCTTTCTTT
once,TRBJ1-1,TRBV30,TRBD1,CAWDRGGTEAFF,TGTGCCTGGGACAGGGGAGGCACTGAAGCTTTCTTT
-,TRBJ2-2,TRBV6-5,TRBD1,CASSRTGDTGELFF,TGTGCCAGCAGCCGGACAGGGGACACCGGGGAGCTGTTTTTT
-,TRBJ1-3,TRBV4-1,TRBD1,CASSQDTGGGGNTIYF,TGCGCCAGCAGCCAAGATACAGGGGGCGGGGGAAACACCATATATTTT
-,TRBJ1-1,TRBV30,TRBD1,CASQGQGRVNTEAFF,TGTGCCTCCCAGGGACAGGGCCGGGTGAACACTGAAGCTTTCTTT
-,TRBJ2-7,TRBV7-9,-,CASSPSGSYEQYF,TGTGCCAGCAGCCCAAGTGGGAGCTACGAGCAGTACTTC
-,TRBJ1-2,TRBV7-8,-,CASSLRRNADLRGYTF,TGTGCCAGCAGTCTTAGGCGGAATGCAGACTTACGTGGCTACACCTTC
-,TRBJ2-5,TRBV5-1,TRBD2,CASSLAFLAGGLQETQYF,TGCGCCAGCAGCTTGGCGTTTCTAGCGGGGGGACTCCAAGAGACCCAGTACTTC
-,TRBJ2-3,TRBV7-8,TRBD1,CASTQGAGLDTQYF,TGTGCCAGCACCCAGGGGGCGGGGTTAGATACGCAGTATTTT
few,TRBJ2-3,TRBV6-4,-,CASSDGGQGGTDTQYF,TGTGCCAGCAGTGATGGAGGGCAGGGGGGCACAGATACGCAGTATTTT
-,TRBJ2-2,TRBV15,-,CATSRAVGLGTGELFF,TGTGCCACCAGCAGAGCGGTCGGGTTGGGCACCGGGGAGCTGTTTTTT
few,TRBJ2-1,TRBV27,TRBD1,CASSPRQGLGNEQFF,TGTGCCAGCAGTCCCCGACAGGGGTTGGGAAATGAGCAGTTCTTC
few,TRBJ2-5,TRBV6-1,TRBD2,CASSEFSGGAETQYF,TGTGCCAGCAGTGAATTTAGCGGGGGGGCCGAGACCCAGTACTTC
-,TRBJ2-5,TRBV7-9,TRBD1,CASSSSGTGRETQYF,TGTGCCAGCAGCTCCTCCGGGACAGGGAGAGAGACCCAGTACTTC